These T cell receptor beta chains were read from a single sample in a study of T cell responses to AZD1222 COVID-19 vaccine. Repertoires were generated with immunoSEQ multiplex PCR, while TCRdb's copy carries only in-frame clones and drops some. The sample lists 80,000 or so clones, 80% to 90% seen once, with more than 9% in the top ten. The material sequenced was peripheral blood, taken 28 days after the second AZD1222 dose. These TCRs come from an adult who received the AZD1222 COVID-19 vaccine. CDR3s include the opening cysteine and the closing phenylalanine or tryptophan. The D gene is left open where the match is weak. The size of a clone is reported for some rows only, either as once, few or many, or as a class for expanded clones.

clone_size	v_call	d_call	j_call	cdr3_aa	cdr3_nt
.	TRBV4-1	TRBD1	TRBJ1-1	CASSQERVGQGALVTEAFF	TGCGCCAGCAGCCAAGAAAGAGTGGGACAGGGGGCTTTAGTCACTGAAGCTTTCTTT
.	TRBV12-3/TRBV12-4	.	TRBJ1-1	CASKLNPNTEAFF	TGTGCCAGCAAGCTGAACCCGAACACTGAAGCTTTCTTT
.	TRBV4-2	.	TRBJ1-1	CASSQPEQGRRTEAFF	TGTGCCAGCAGCCAACCTGAACAGGGCCGACGCACTGAAGCTTTCTTT
once	TRBV18	.	TRBJ2-2	CASSPRGVTGELFF	TGTGCCAGCTCACCCCGAGGGGTCACCGGGGAGCTGTTTTTT
.	TRBV18	TRBD1	TRBJ2-5	CASSPPGTGPIRTQYF	TGTGCCAGCTCACCACCCGGGACAGGTCCAATACGGACCCAGTACTTC
.	TRBV7-2	TRBD1	TRBJ2-1	CASSFDRVNEQFF	TGTGCCAGCAGCTTCGACAGGGTCAATGAGCAGTTCTTC
.	TRBV3-1/TRBV3-2	.	TRBJ1-5	CASSQDLVGEPQHF	TGTGCCAGCAGCCAAGATTTAGTAGGGGAGCCCCAGCATTTT
.	TRBV6-4	.	TRBJ1-1	CASRGVNTEAFF	TGTGCCAGCAGAGGGGTGAACACTGAAGCTTTCTTT
.	TRBV10-3	TRBD1	TRBJ2-5	CAISESNFEDRHQETQYF	TGTGCCATCAGTGAGTCGAACTTTGAGGACAGGCACCAAGAGACCCAGTACTTC
.	TRBV28	TRBD2	TRBJ2-2	CASRRRGGPGELFF	TGTGCCAGCAGGCGCCGGGGGGGTCCCGGGGAGCTGTTTTTT
.	TRBV27	.	TRBJ1-2	CASSPHLWNYGYTF	TGTGCCAGCAGTCCCCATTTGTGGAACTATGGCTACACCTTC
.	TRBV28	.	TRBJ1-1	CASSLVRGPRAFF	TGTGCCAGCAGTCTCGTCAGGGGCCCAAGAGCTTTCTTT
.	TRBV9	.	TRBJ2-5	CASSVEAGQETQYF	TGTGCCAGCAGCGTAGAGGCAGGCCAAGAGACCCAGTACTTC
.	TRBV15	.	TRBJ2-3	CATQGGVSTDTQYF	TGTGCCACCCAAGGGGGGGTTAGCACAGATACGCAGTATTTT
few	TRBV24-1	.	TRBJ2-5	CATSEGGFTGAQYF	TGTGCCACCAGCGAGGGAGGTTTCACAGGGGCCCAGTACTTC
.	TRBV27	.	TRBJ2-3	CASSLNTDTQYF	TGTGCCAGCAGTTTAAACACAGATACGCAGTATTTT
.	TRBV7-7	.	TRBJ1-4	CASSRARWWKLFF	TGTGCTAGCAGCAGGGCCCGGTGGTGGAAACTGTTTTTT
.	TRBV19	.	TRBJ2-3	CASQARGVSTDTQYF	TGTGCCAGTCAAGCCAGGGGTGTAAGCACAGATACGCAGTATTTT
few	TRBV7-9	.	TRBJ1-1	CASSLAGRANTEAFF	TGTGCCAGCAGCTTAGCGGGAAGGGCGAACACTGAAGCTTTCTTT
once	TRBV19	.	TRBJ2-1	CASSPQLVYEQFF	TGTGCCAGTAGTCCCCAACTAGTCTATGAGCAGTTCTTC
.	TRBV4-1	TRBD2	TRBJ2-1	CASSQTRTSGGVVEQFF	TGCGCCAGCAGCCAGACAAGGACTAGCGGGGGGGTGGTTGAGCAGTTCTTC
.	TRBV11-1	.	TRBJ1-2	CASSQRQVMDGYTF	TGTGCCAGCAGCCAACGACAGGTTATGGATGGCTACACCTTC
.	TRBV7-9	TRBD1	TRBJ2-7	CASTRDRGHEQYF	TGTGCCAGTACTCGGGACAGGGGCCACGAGCAGTACTTC
.	TRBV7-6	.	TRBJ2-3	CASSPPVGDTQYF	TGTGCCAGCAGCCCTCCCGTGGGCGATACGCAGTATTTT
.	TRBV5-1	.	TRBJ2-3	CASSRTGPSTDTQYF	TGCGCCAGCAGCCGCACAGGTCCTAGCACAGATACGCAGTATTTT
.	TRBV7-9	.	TRBJ2-3	CASSFSSGGFRQYF	TGTGCCAGCAGCTTCAGTTCTGGGGGCTTTAGGCAGTATTTT
once	TRBV19	.	TRBJ2-2	CASTKSYRTGRLEELFF	TGTGCCAGTACCAAATCATACAGGACGGGGAGGTTGGAGGAGCTGTTTTTT